This record looks at one TCR beta chain sequence and its context. Which antigen it targets is not known. Base qualities are not provided; no much larger clone lies one nucleotide away. V gives up 6 bases and J gives up 6 bases, and the segment between their germline ends measures 21 bases. The CDR3 goes from the cysteine to the phenylalanine over 16 residues. This entry keeps only the CDR3 DNA: 48 bases, framed from base 1. Based on the germline V gene (reference sequence), the CDR1 and CDR2 sequences are LNHDA and SQIVND. The method behind the library was the immunoSEQ multiplex PCR assay. Here the immuneACCESS table is served through TCRdb, limited to in-frame sequences with V and J called. Missing clones are a known gap in these copies; in checked studies unresolved V genes cover under half, and the rest lacks a known reason. The sample records approximately 77,000 clones, about 84% of which are singletons. About 0.79% of the sample comes from the top ten.

These data belong to a study of radiotherapy plus CTLA-4 blockade in lung cancer (dated by TCRdb to 2016 to 2018). Describing the broader study: Objective responses occurred in about 20% of enrolled patients, and around 30% achieved disease control.

The study evaluated CTLA-4 blockade (ipilimumab) given together with focal radiation therapy in patients who had chemo-refractory metastatic non-small-cell lung cancer. The full study reports these points: After treatment with radiotherapy and ipilimumab, TCR clones that originated in tumors expanded in peripheral blood. The strongest predictors of response were reported to be early dynamic shifts in blood T cell clones along with a rise in serum interferon-beta following radiation.

The receptor's source is a human donor with non-small cell lung cancer who had stable disease on radiotherapy plus ipilimumab. The rearrangement joined TRBV19 to TRBJ1-5; possibly the D gene is TRBD1, per 6 matching bases. The sequencing used peripheral blood, collected from a patient treated with radiotherapy plus ipilimumab. For the CDR3, the sequence is CASRHPWGASGQPQHF. In nucleotides, the sequence is TGTGCCAGTAGACATCCCTGGGGGGCTTCTGGTCAGCCCCAGCATTTT.